This TCR beta chain emerged from a study of glioma-infiltrating T cells. The study's findings and limits: Non-neoplastic patients had below-expected tissue-blood divergence, while all gliomas exceeded expectation.

In germline, CDR1 is SEHNR, CDR2 FQNEAQ (reference sequence). J was trimmed by 1 base and V by 3 bases; bases with no gene match: 5. The CDR3 length is 15 residues. This clonotype was picked up many times. No antigen is known for it. TCR alpha and beta CDR3 regions were amplified from RNA using iRepertoire nested multiplex PCR. Tissue mRNA or PBMC total RNA, 100-400 ng, went into one-step reverse transcription and amplification. MiXCR was run by TCRdb on the multiplex PCR reads, yielding one entry per CDR3 protein. Here the sample spans over 100,000 distinct CDR3 sequences, less than 30% being singletons.

This receptor was identified in a human donor with low-grade glioma or glioblastoma, undergoing nonglioma brain surgery, or in good health (not recorded which). The chain carries TRBV7-9 and TRBJ2-5, with TRBD2 matching over 7 bases. Sequenced material: glioma tissue, nonneoplastic brain tissue, or PBMCs (not recorded which). This CDR3 is CASSLDGTIQETQYF. The CDR3 nucleotides read TGTGCCAGCAGCTTGGACGGGACTATCCAAGAGACCCAGTACTTC.